This is a list of T cell receptor beta chains from one sample in a study of shared clonotypes between healthy human individuals. TCRdb's copy holds only in-frame clones and misses some; the assay was immunoSEQ multiplex PCR. In the table there are approximately 2,200,000 clones, approximately 94% of which are singletons. The sequenced material came from naive CD8+ T cells from PBMCs. These receptors came from a man younger than 30 in good health. Some clones in this sample may be carry-over from other donors' samples. CDR3s include the opening cysteine and the closing phenylalanine or tryptophan. The order of the fields is clone size, V gene, J gene, D gene, CDR3 protein, CDR3 DNA. A D gene is named only where the DNA matches it firmly. Clone sizes are given selectively: once, few, many, or a class where the clone is expanded.

clone_size: once
v_call: TRBV21-1
j_call: TRBJ2-7
d_call: -
cdr3_aa: CASSPLRVTGRSSYEQYF
cdr3_nt: TGTGCCAGCAGCCCCCTCCGAGTTACAGGGAGATCCTCCTACGAGCAGTACTTC

clone_size: -
v_call: TRBV15
j_call: TRBJ2-1
d_call: -
cdr3_aa: CATSRDSVEQFF
cdr3_nt: TGTGCCACCAGCAGAGATTCGGTTGAGCAGTTCTTC

clone_size: -
v_call: TRBV6-1
j_call: TRBJ2-7
d_call: TRBD1
cdr3_aa: CASIDVRGTYEQYF
cdr3_nt: TGTGCCAGTATAGACGTCAGGGGGACCTACGAGCAGTACTTC

clone_size: once
v_call: TRBV4-3
j_call: TRBJ2-1
d_call: -
cdr3_aa: CASSQARRFNEQFF
cdr3_nt: TGCGCCAGCAGCCAAGCCCGCAGATTCAATGAGCAGTTCTTC

clone_size: -
v_call: TRBV7-9
j_call: TRBJ2-7
d_call: TRBD1
cdr3_aa: CASSLGRGTYEQYF
cdr3_nt: TGTGCCAGCAGCTTAGGCAGGGGGACGTACGAGCAGTACTTC

clone_size: -
v_call: TRBV27
j_call: TRBJ2-3
d_call: TRBD2
cdr3_aa: CASSSRTSGRRTQYF
cdr3_nt: TGTGCCAGCAGTTCGCGGACTAGCGGGAGGAGGACGCAGTATTTT

clone_size: -
v_call: TRBV28
j_call: TRBJ1-5
d_call: -
cdr3_aa: CASSFPGQPQHF
cdr3_nt: TGTGCCAGCAGTTTCCCTGGTCAGCCCCAGCATTTT

clone_size: -
v_call: TRBV7-9
j_call: TRBJ2-3
d_call: TRBD2
cdr3_aa: CASSLALAGLTDTQYF
cdr3_nt: TGTGCCAGCAGCTTAGCACTAGCGGGTCTCACAGATACGCAGTATTTT

clone_size: -
v_call: TRBV11-3
j_call: TRBJ2-3
d_call: -
cdr3_aa: CASSLGMGDLQYF
cdr3_nt: TGTGCCAGCAGCTTAGGAATGGGGGACTTGCAGTATTTT

clone_size: -
v_call: TRBV11-3
j_call: TRBJ2-1
d_call: TRBD2
cdr3_aa: CASSPRLTSVRNEQFF
cdr3_nt: TGTGCCAGCAGCCCCAGACTGACTAGCGTTAGGAATGAGCAGTTCTTC

clone_size: once
v_call: TRBV6-5
j_call: TRBJ1-5
d_call: -
cdr3_aa: CASSSHVAYSNQPQHF
cdr3_nt: TGTGCCAGCAGTTCGCATGTTGCTTATAGCAATCAGCCCCAGCATTTT

clone_size: -
v_call: TRBV29-1
j_call: TRBJ1-2
d_call: -
cdr3_aa: CSVEGHIQPSPNAAGVYGYTF
cdr3_nt: TGCAGCGTTGAAGGTCATATACAACCCTCACCCAACGCGGCAGGGGTATATGGCTACACCTTC

clone_size: -
v_call: TRBV9
j_call: TRBJ2-1
d_call: TRBD1
cdr3_aa: CASSVTGEQFF
cdr3_nt: TGTGCCAGCAGCGTGACAGGGGAGCAGTTCTTC

clone_size: -
v_call: TRBV30
j_call: TRBJ2-3
d_call: TRBD2
cdr3_aa: CAWDGLAGEVNSGTDTQYF
cdr3_nt: TGTGCCTGGGATGGACTAGCGGGAGAGGTGAATAGTGGGACAGATACGCAGTATTTT

clone_size: -
v_call: TRBV6-1
j_call: TRBJ2-1
d_call: TRBD2
cdr3_aa: CASSEGMREGRLYPYNEQFF
cdr3_nt: TGTGCCAGCAGTGAAGGAATGCGGGAGGGCCGCCTTTATCCTTACAATGAGCAGTTCTTC

clone_size: -
v_call: TRBV7-6
j_call: TRBJ2-3
d_call: -
cdr3_aa: CASSLTTTDTQYF
cdr3_nt: TGTGCCAGCAGCTTAACGACTACAGATACGCAGTATTTT

clone_size: -
v_call: TRBV7-6
j_call: TRBJ1-2
d_call: -
cdr3_aa: CASSLGGGRNYGYTF
cdr3_nt: TGTGCCAGCAGCTTAGGCGGGGGGCGTAACTATGGCTACACCTTC

clone_size: -
v_call: TRBV5-1
j_call: TRBJ2-7
d_call: -
cdr3_aa: CASSLAPRGPGEVYEQYF
cdr3_nt: TGCGCCAGCAGCTTGGCTCCGCGGGGTCCGGGAGAGGTATACGAGCAGTACTTC

clone_size: -
v_call: TRBV6-1
j_call: TRBJ1-5
d_call: TRBD1
cdr3_aa: CASIDRDLGSRQPQHF
cdr3_nt: TGTGCCAGCATTGACAGGGATTTAGGCTCTCGTCAGCCCCAGCATTTT

clone_size: -
v_call: TRBV7-2
j_call: TRBJ2-5
d_call: -
cdr3_aa: CASSSRDGHSRETQYF
cdr3_nt: TGTGCCAGCAGCTCCCGGGACGGGCATTCCAGGGAGACCCAGTACTTC

clone_size: -
v_call: TRBV9
j_call: TRBJ2-3
d_call: -
cdr3_aa: CASTDTPGQATDTQYF
cdr3_nt: TGTGCCAGCACCGACACACCGGGTCAGGCCACAGATACGCAGTATTTT

clone_size: -
v_call: TRBV27
j_call: TRBJ2-7
d_call: TRBD2
cdr3_aa: CASSLGTFSGSPYEQYF
cdr3_nt: TGTGCCAGCAGTTTGGGGACTTTCAGCGGGAGTCCCTACGAGCAGTACTTC

clone_size: -
v_call: TRBV28
j_call: TRBJ2-7
d_call: TRBD2
cdr3_aa: CASSLAGASYEQYF
cdr3_nt: TGTGCCAGCAGCTTAGCGGGAGCCTCCTACGAGCAGTACTTC

clone_size: -
v_call: TRBV28
j_call: TRBJ2-7
d_call: -
cdr3_aa: CASSLRPGGHYEQYF
cdr3_nt: TGTGCCAGCAGTTTACGGCCAGGGGGGCACTACGAGCAGTACTTC

clone_size: -
v_call: TRBV27
j_call: TRBJ1-2
d_call: TRBD1
cdr3_aa: CASSLGPGQGAYGYTF
cdr3_nt: TGTGCCAGCAGTTTGGGGCCGGGACAGGGGGCCTATGGCTACACCTTC

clone_size: -
v_call: TRBV12-5
j_call: TRBJ2-2
d_call: TRBD1
cdr3_aa: CASGLGTGGNGELFF
cdr3_nt: TGTGCTAGTGGTTTAGGGACAGGGGGCAACGGGGAGCTGTTTTTT

clone_size: -
v_call: TRBV5-1
j_call: TRBJ1-5
d_call: -
cdr3_aa: CASSLEGVSQPQHF
cdr3_nt: TGCGCCAGCAGCTTGGAGGGGGTAAGTCAGCCCCAGCATTTT

clone_size: -
v_call: TRBV10-2
j_call: TRBJ1-1
d_call: TRBD1
cdr3_aa: CASSESIFDRTGKNTEAFF
cdr3_nt: TGCGCCAGCAGTGAGTCGATTTTTGACCGGACAGGAAAGAACACTGAAGCTTTCTTT

clone_size: -
v_call: TRBV5-4
j_call: TRBJ2-6
d_call: -
cdr3_aa: CASRLVGGANVLTF
cdr3_nt: TGTGCCAGCAGATTGGTCGGTGGGGCCAACGTCCTGACTTTC

clone_size: -
v_call: TRBV27
j_call: TRBJ1-1
d_call: -
cdr3_aa: CASSLELHTATEAFF
cdr3_nt: TGTGCCAGCAGTTTGGAGCTCCACACGGCCACTGAAGCTTTCTTT

clone_size: -
v_call: TRBV9
j_call: TRBJ2-7
d_call: -
cdr3_aa: CASSVGAGPEQYF
cdr3_nt: TGTGCCAGCAGCGTAGGGGCGGGGCCCGAGCAGTACTTC

clone_size: -
v_call: TRBV27
j_call: TRBJ2-7
d_call: TRBD2
cdr3_aa: CASRPVPGLEREQYF
cdr3_nt: TGTGCCAGCAGACCCGTCCCCGGACTAGAGAGAGAGCAGTACTTC

clone_size: -
v_call: TRBV25-1
j_call: TRBJ2-1
d_call: TRBD2
cdr3_aa: CASIERCSGEYNEQFF
cdr3_nt: TGTGCCAGCATAGAACGATGTAGCGGGGAATACAATGAGCAGTTCTTC

clone_size: -
v_call: TRBV6-5
j_call: TRBJ2-2
d_call: TRBD1
cdr3_aa: CASSFSGTGTGELFF
cdr3_nt: TGTGCCAGCAGTTTTAGTGGGACAGGCACCGGGGAGCTGTTTTTT

clone_size: -
v_call: TRBV28
j_call: TRBJ2-1
d_call: TRBD1
cdr3_aa: CASSPWDRGQDNEQFF
cdr3_nt: TGTGCCAGCAGTCCCTGGGACAGGGGGCAGGACAATGAGCAGTTCTTC

clone_size: -
v_call: TRBV7-9
j_call: TRBJ2-2
d_call: TRBD2
cdr3_aa: CASSLGLAGGTGELFF
cdr3_nt: TGTGCCAGCAGCCTAGGACTAGCGGGAGGAACCGGGGAGCTGTTTTTT

clone_size: -
v_call: TRBV5-1
j_call: TRBJ2-2
d_call: -
cdr3_aa: CASSFYRVNTGELFF
cdr3_nt: TGCGCCAGCAGCTTCTACAGGGTTAACACCGGGGAGCTGTTTTTT

clone_size: -
v_call: TRBV19
j_call: TRBJ1-1
d_call: -
cdr3_aa: CASRDVVTEAFF
cdr3_nt: TGTGCCAGTAGAGATGTAGTCACTGAAGCTTTCTTT

clone_size: -
v_call: TRBV19
j_call: TRBJ1-4
d_call: -
cdr3_aa: CASKVRDGGEKLFF
cdr3_nt: TGTGCCAGTAAGGTCAGGGATGGTGGTGAAAAACTGTTTTTT

clone_size: -
v_call: TRBV12-5
j_call: TRBJ2-2
d_call: -
cdr3_aa: CASGLDPRQNTGELFF
cdr3_nt: TGTGCTAGTGGTTTGGACCCAAGACAGAACACCGGGGAGCTGTTTTTT

clone_size: -
v_call: TRBV27
j_call: TRBJ1-5
d_call: -
cdr3_aa: CASSLDLGAPTRCQPQHF
cdr3_nt: TGTGCCAGCAGTTTAGATCTGGGGGCGCCTACTCGGTGTCAGCCCCAGCATTTT

clone_size: -
v_call: TRBV4-3
j_call: TRBJ1-3
d_call: -
cdr3_aa: CASSQARVSGNTIYF
cdr3_nt: TGCGCCAGCAGCCAAGCCCGGGTCTCTGGAAACACCATATATTTT

clone_size: -
v_call: TRBV7-6
j_call: TRBJ1-1
d_call: TRBD1
cdr3_aa: CASKPDRDGTEAFF
cdr3_nt: TGTGCCAGCAAACCGGACAGGGACGGCACTGAAGCTTTCTTT

clone_size: -
v_call: TRBV13
j_call: TRBJ2-2
d_call: -
cdr3_aa: CASSSNAGAVTGELFF
cdr3_nt: TGTGCCAGCAGCTCCAACGCTGGGGCGGTCACCGGGGAGCTGTTTTTT

clone_size: -
v_call: TRBV4-3
j_call: TRBJ1-2
d_call: -
cdr3_aa: CASSQDRLTRGDTF
cdr3_nt: TGCGCCAGCAGCCAAGATCGCTTGACCCGGGGGGACACCTTC

clone_size: -
v_call: TRBV27
j_call: TRBJ2-1
d_call: -
cdr3_aa: CASSPGGANEQFF
cdr3_nt: TGTGCCAGCAGTCCCGGAGGTGCGAATGAGCAGTTCTTC

clone_size: -
v_call: TRBV10-3
j_call: TRBJ1-1
d_call: -
cdr3_aa: CAISRTDTNTEAFF
cdr3_nt: TGTGCCATCAGCCGGACAGATACCAACACTGAAGCTTTCTTT

clone_size: -
v_call: TRBV2
j_call: TRBJ1-4
d_call: -
cdr3_aa: CASSEGTLTPATNEKLFF
cdr3_nt: TGTGCCAGCAGTGAAGGGACCCTAACCCCAGCAACTAATGAAAAACTGTTTTTT

clone_size: -
v_call: TRBV27
j_call: TRBJ2-4
d_call: -
cdr3_aa: CASSPDWSLAKNIQYF
cdr3_nt: TGTGCCAGCAGCCCCGACTGGAGCTTAGCCAAAAACATTCAGTACTTC

clone_size: -
v_call: TRBV6-5
j_call: TRBJ2-7
d_call: TRBD1
cdr3_aa: CASSWRQGDNEQYF
cdr3_nt: TGTGCCAGCAGTTGGAGACAGGGTGACAACGAGCAGTACTTC

clone_size: -
v_call: TRBV11-2
j_call: TRBJ1-2
d_call: -
cdr3_aa: CASSPGDNYGYTF
cdr3_nt: TGTGCCAGCAGCCCCGGTGATAACTATGGCTACACCTTC

clone_size: -
v_call: TRBV28
j_call: TRBJ1-5
d_call: -
cdr3_aa: CASSLSRGQPQHF
cdr3_nt: TGTGCCAGCAGTTTATCCAGGGGTCAGCCCCAGCATTTT

clone_size: once
v_call: TRBV11-2
j_call: TRBJ2-1
d_call: TRBD1
cdr3_aa: CASSPWTGDLEQFF
cdr3_nt: TGTGCCAGCAGCCCATGGACAGGCGACCTTGAGCAGTTCTTC

clone_size: -
v_call: TRBV4-1
j_call: TRBJ2-5
d_call: TRBD2
cdr3_aa: CASSQREREGETQYF
cdr3_nt: TGCGCCAGCAGCCAGCGTGAGCGGGAGGGGGAGACCCAGTACTTC

clone_size: -
v_call: TRBV7-8
j_call: TRBJ2-7
d_call: -
cdr3_aa: CASSLMLAGWDEQYF
cdr3_nt: TGTGCCAGCAGCTTAATGCTCGCGGGTTGGGACGAGCAGTACTTC

clone_size: -
v_call: TRBV11-2
j_call: TRBJ2-2
d_call: -
cdr3_aa: CASSLVLWLAGELFF
cdr3_nt: TGTGCCAGCAGCTTAGTTCTATGGCTGGCCGGGGAGCTGTTTTTT

clone_size: few
v_call: TRBV29-1
j_call: TRBJ2-2
d_call: -
cdr3_aa: CSGRGNTGELFF
cdr3_nt: TGCAGCGGTAGAGGGAACACCGGGGAGCTGTTTTTT

clone_size: once
v_call: TRBV27
j_call: TRBJ2-7
d_call: TRBD2
cdr3_aa: CASSPSGGEYSYEQYF
cdr3_nt: TGTGCCAGCAGTCCCTCGGGGGGGGAGTATTCCTACGAGCAGTACTTC

clone_size: -
v_call: TRBV27
j_call: TRBJ2-1
d_call: TRBD2
cdr3_aa: CASSLGTGTSYNEQFF
cdr3_nt: TGTGCCAGCAGTTTGGGAACCGGGACTAGCTACAATGAGCAGTTCTTC

clone_size: -
v_call: TRBV19
j_call: TRBJ2-1
d_call: TRBD2
cdr3_aa: CASRSGLVINEQFF
cdr3_nt: TGTGCCAGTAGATCGGGACTAGTTATCAATGAGCAGTTCTTC